The T cell receptor (beta chain) under discussion was sequenced for a study of cytomegalovirus exposure and HLA in healthy donors. Study-level points and caveats: What TCR beta sequences reportedly achieved was accurate prediction of HLA-A and HLA-B alleles in most subjects.

This CDR3 has 16 amino acids. V lost 0 bases and J lost 0; bases outside the gene matches: 2. Germline CDR1 SGHKS, CDR2 YYEKEE (reference sequence). 13 Jbeta primers and 60 Vbeta primers were used for the PCR. Authors' analysis steps: Approximately 12 million of about 80 million unique TCR beta chains were shared, per a later count. Repertoires were generated with immunoSEQ multiplex PCR, while TCRdb's copy carries only in-frame clones and drops some. The DNA was the basis for D and trimming; V, J and clone size are from that table. This table holds roughly 100,000 clones, about 75% found once. About this clone: Its antigen is unidentified.

The material sequenced was PBMCs. The sequence was collected from a man between 50 and 59 years old in good health and CMV-seronegative. This chain links TRBV5-5 with TRBJ2-1; 8 bases fit TRBD1. DNA for the CDR3: TGTGCCAGCAGCTTGGAAACAGGGGGCTCCTACAATGAGCAGTTCTTC. It is translated as CASSLETGGSYNEQFF.